Given below is one T cell receptor beta chain in context. The sample is drawn from a study of blood T cells in healthy people across ages. Germline lookup yields CDR1 MGHDK and CDR2 SYGVNS. V lost 5 bases and J lost 5; bases outside the gene matches: 10. This CDR3 contains 15 residues. A sample-barcoded 5' primer and a J-beta primer mix were used in a second PCR of roughly 7 to 12 cycles. TCRdb reanalysed the 5' RACE reads using MiXCR and keeps one entry per CDR3 protein. Here the sample spans hundreds of thousands of distinct CDR3 sequences, about 53% being singletons. The chain employs TRBV25-1 and TRBJ2-5, with TRBD2 identical over 8 bases. The sample was blood. The clonotype comes from a man aged 55 to 69 in good health. CDR3 nucleotides: TGTGCCAGCAGTCCGGGGGGGGCAGGCTGGGAGACCCAGTACTTC. This gives the protein CASSPGGAGWETQYF.